This T cell receptor beta chain was retrieved from a study of T cells in Graves' hyperthyroidism and ophthalmopathy. V lost 7 bases and J lost 9, with 13 bases in between. The length of the CDR3 is 12 residues. Amplified regions were TCR beta CDR3 sequences from RNA transcripts. First-round RT-PCR of the TCR CDR3 relied on the HTBI primer set. In TCRdb, the multiplex PCR reads were re-called with MiXCR into one record per CDR3 protein. The table lists 550,000 to 650,000 distinct CDR3 sequences, about 15% of them singletons, with more than 4.5% in the top ten. Many counts were recorded for this clonotype. The PBMCs studied were ones that came from 8.5 to 10 ml fresh peripheral blood.

This chain connects TRBV12-3 or TRBV12-4 to TRBJ2-1, with unresolved D. The source of this sequence is a young woman with Graves' hyperthyroidism that later progressed to Graves' ophthalmopathy. Sequencing was performed on blood. The chain's CDR3 is CASTSPGGEQFF. The DNA for the CDR3 is TGTGCCAGCACCTCCCCTGGCGGTGAGCAGTTCTTC.